The rows below give T cell receptor beta chains drawn from one sample of a study of blood T cell repertoires in COVID-19. Sequenced by immunoSEQ multiplex PCR; TCRdb stores in-frame clones only, minus some. Of just over 650,000 clones detected, 70% to 90% appear once; the ten largest clones hold roughly 0.26%. The sample consisted of peripheral blood. All receptors derive from a woman younger than 30 with acute or convalescent COVID-19. Each CDR3 is given with its conserved first and last residue. Each record gives: clone size, D gene, V gene, J gene, CDR3 DNA, CDR3 protein. The D gene is left open where the match is weak. Size tells how often a clone was seen (once, few, many) or the class of an expanded clone, and some rows leave it out.

NA	NA	TRBV12-3/TRBV12-4	TRBJ1-5	TGTGCCAGCAGGTCTCAGGGGAATCAGCCCCAGCATTTT	CASRSQGNQPQHF
NA	TRBD1	TRBV2	TRBJ2-7	TGTGCCAGCAAAATGTCTGGGACAGTCTACGAGCAGTACTTC	CASKMSGTVYEQYF
NA	NA	TRBV2	TRBJ1-2	TGTGCCAGCAGTGAGCGCCAGGCATATATTTATGGCTACACCTTC	CASSERQAYIYGYTF
NA	TRBD2	TRBV7-8	TRBJ2-6	TGTGCCAGCAGCCAGTTAGCGGGGCCCTCCTCTGGGGCCAACGTCCTGACTTTC	CASSQLAGPSSGANVLTF
NA	TRBD1	TRBV24-1	TRBJ1-1	TGTGCCACCAGAACCACAGGGGAAACTGAAGCTTTCTTT	CATRTTGETEAFF
NA	TRBD2	TRBV19	TRBJ2-3	TGTGCCAGTAGTGGGGGGGGCACAGATACGCAGTATTTT	CASSGGGTDTQYF
NA	TRBD1	TRBV2	TRBJ1-2	TGTGCCAGCAGAGGCGGACAGGGACCCAACTATGGCTACACCTTC	CASRGGQGPNYGYTF
NA	TRBD1	TRBV18	TRBJ1-1	TGTGCCAGCTCACCATTTTCCGGACAGGAGAACACTGAAGCTTTCTTT	CASSPFSGQENTEAFF
NA	TRBD2	TRBV2	TRBJ2-1	TGTGCCAGCAGTACAGGGACTAGCGGGACCTACAATGAGCAGTTCTTC	CASSTGTSGTYNEQFF
NA	TRBD1	TRBV25-1	TRBJ2-2	TGTGCCAGCAGTCGCATCGGGACAGGGAGCCACACCGGGGAGCTGTTTTTT	CASSRIGTGSHTGELFF
NA	NA	TRBV7-2	TRBJ2-7	TGTGCCAGCAGCTCCCCCGGGGGAAGCTCCTACGAGCAGTACTTC	CASSSPGGSSYEQYF
NA	NA	TRBV7-9	TRBJ1-2	TGTGCCAGCAGCTTAGGGGGCCCAGGGAACTATGGCTACACCTTC	CASSLGGPGNYGYTF
NA	NA	TRBV7-2	TRBJ2-3	TGTGCCAGCAGCTTAGCAGGAGGGACTAGCACAGATACGCAGTATTTT	CASSLAGGTSTDTQYF
NA	NA	TRBV15	TRBJ2-3	TGTGCCACCAGCAGACCCGACTTGGGTGGCACAGATACGCAGTATTTT	CATSRPDLGGTDTQYF
NA	NA	TRBV27	TRBJ2-5	TGTGCCAGCAGTTTAGGGGTTGTGGGACTCGGAGAGACCCAGTACTTC	CASSLGVVGLGETQYF
NA	NA	TRBV5-5	TRBJ2-7	TGTGCCAGCAGCCTCTCCCCCAGAAGCTCCTACGAGCAGTACTTC	CASSLSPRSSYEQYF
NA	NA	TRBV18	TRBJ2-7	TGTGCCAGCTCACCTCCAGCGGGCGGCGACGAGCAGTACTTC	CASSPPAGGDEQYF
NA	NA	TRBV6-5	TRBJ1-1	TGTGCCACCATCAGGAGCGGCGGCACTGAAGCTTTCTTT	CATIRSGGTEAFF
NA	TRBD2	TRBV7-2	TRBJ2-7	TGTGCCAGCAGCTTAAAAACGGGGGGGCCCCACTACGAGCAGTACTTC	CASSLKTGGPHYEQYF
NA	TRBD1	TRBV5-8	TRBJ2-7	TGTGCCAGCAGCGGCCGGGGACAGGGAGAGCAGTACTTC	CASSGRGQGEQYF
NA	NA	TRBV6-5	TRBJ2-2	TGTGCCAGCAGGTCAATAGCTGGGGGGGAGCTGTTTTTT	CASRSIAGGELFF
NA	TRBD1	TRBV30	TRBJ1-1	TGTGCCTGGGGGTTCGGGACAGGTGGGACTGAAGCTTTCTTT	CAWGFGTGGTEAFF
NA	TRBD2	TRBV7-2	TRBJ2-3	TGTGCCAGCAGCTTAATCGGCCTAGCGGGGGGGCGCACAGATACGCAGTATTTT	CASSLIGLAGGRTDTQYF
NA	NA	TRBV5-4	TRBJ1-2	TGTGCCAGCAGCTTGGCCTCCTATGGCTACACCTTC	CASSLASYGYTF
NA	NA	TRBV27	TRBJ2-7	TGTGCCAGCATAAGTTCGATTTCCGCTATTCCTTACGAGCAGTACTTC	CASISSISAIPYEQYF
NA	NA	TRBV6-2/TRBV6-3	TRBJ2-7	TGTGCCAGCAGTTATGTGGGGGGTGAGCAGTACTTC	CASSYVGGEQYF
NA	NA	TRBV28	TRBJ1-4	TGTGCCAGCAGCCGACTCGAGCCTAGTTCAACTAATGAAAAACTGTTTTTT	CASSRLEPSSTNEKLFF
once	TRBD1	TRBV7-2	TRBJ1-6	TGTGCCAGCAGCCAGGGGGACAGGCTCAGTAATTCACCCCTCCACTTT	CASSQGDRLSNSPLHF
NA	TRBD2	TRBV30	TRBJ2-3	TGTGCCTGGAGAGGGCGGGGGGGCCAAACACAATCAGATACGCAGTATTTT	CAWRGRGGQTQSDTQYF
NA	NA	TRBV5-1	TRBJ1-2	TGCGCCAGCAGCCCCAATCAGCAGGGGCCCTATGGCTACACCTTC	CASSPNQQGPYGYTF